This T cell receptor beta chain was sequenced in a study of blood T cell repertoires in COVID-19. For the study at large: Sites across the United States, Italy and Spain contributed samples from acute and convalescent COVID-19. Sources were T cells, B-cell-depleted T cells, or PBMCs; the material itself was cDNA or gDNA.

V shed 4 bases, J shed 8 bases, and the junction held 8 bases outside the gene matches. There are 15 residues in the CDR3. Germline-derived CDR1 and CDR2 are LGHNA and YNFKEQ. Per the study methods: Amplification of reference gene primers provided the estimated nucleated cell counts. TCRdb's copy holds only in-frame clones and misses some; the assay was immunoSEQ multiplex PCR. Clone size and the V and J calls come from that table; the DNA yielded D and trimming. Of 140,000 to 150,000 clones listed, 81% are singletons. This receptor was identified in a human donor in a cohort sampled during active COVID-19. Sequencing used peripheral blood. This chain joins TRBV4-2 and TRBJ2-1; TRBD2 agrees at 10 bases. The CDR3 nucleotides are TGTGCCAGCAGCCTAGGACTAGCGGAGAGTGATGAGCAGTTCTTC. The encoded protein is CASSLGLAESDEQFF.